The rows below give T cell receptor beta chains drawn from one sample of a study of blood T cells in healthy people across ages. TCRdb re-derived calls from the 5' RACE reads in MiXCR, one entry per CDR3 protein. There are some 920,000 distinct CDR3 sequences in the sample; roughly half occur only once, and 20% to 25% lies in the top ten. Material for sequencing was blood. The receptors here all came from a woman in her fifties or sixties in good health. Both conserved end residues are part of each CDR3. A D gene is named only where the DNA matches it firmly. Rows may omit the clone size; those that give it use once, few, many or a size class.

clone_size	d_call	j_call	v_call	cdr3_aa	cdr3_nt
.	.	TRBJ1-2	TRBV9	CASSVGPEGYGYTF	TGTGCCAGCAGCGTAGGCCCAGAGGGCTATGGCTACACCTTC
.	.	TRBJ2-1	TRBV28	CASSVGRQAYNEQFF	TGTGCCAGCAGTGTTGGGCGCCAAGCCTACAATGAGCAGTTCTTC
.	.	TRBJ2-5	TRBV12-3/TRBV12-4	CASSTRGFETQYF	TGTGCCAGCAGCACGAGGGGTTTTGAGACCCAGTACTTC
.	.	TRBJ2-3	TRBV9	CASSTGLVGGGTDTQYF	TGTGCCAGCAGCACGGGTCTAGTGGGAGGAGGCACAGATACGCAGTATTTT
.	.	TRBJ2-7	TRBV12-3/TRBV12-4	CASSQQPFGEQYF	TGTGCCAGCAGTCAACAGCCTTTCGGCGAGCAGTACTTC
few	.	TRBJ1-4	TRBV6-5	CASSFSGQEKLFF	TGTGCCAGCAGCTTCTCAGGACAGGAAAAACTGTTTTTT
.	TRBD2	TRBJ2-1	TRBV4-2	CASSHELAGEDNEQFF	TGTGCCAGCAGCCACGAACTAGCGGGGGAGGACAATGAGCAGTTCTTC
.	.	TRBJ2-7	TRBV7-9	CASSLVLHEQYF	TGTGCCAGCAGCTTAGTACTCCACGAGCAGTACTTC
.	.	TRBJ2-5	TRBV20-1	CSAIRGLAETQYF	TGCAGTGCTATCCGGGGACTGGCGGAGACCCAGTACTTC
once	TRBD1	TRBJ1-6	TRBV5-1	CASSRDRELNSPLHF	TGCGCCAGCAGCAGGGACAGGGAACTTAATTCACCCCTCCACTTT
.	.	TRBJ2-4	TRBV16	CASSQNDSNEQNF	TGTGCAAGCAGCCAAAATGATAGCAACGAGCAGAACTTC
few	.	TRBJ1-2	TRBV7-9	CASSLWQGHYGYTF	TGTGCCAGCAGCTTATGGCAGGGACACTATGGCTACACCTTC
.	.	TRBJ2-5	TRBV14	CASSLNTLKETQYF	TGTGCCAGCAGCCTCAACACCTTAAAAGAGACCCAGTACTTC
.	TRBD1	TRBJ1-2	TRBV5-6	CASSLDRGSFYGYTF	TGTGCCAGCAGCTTGGACAGGGGTAGTTTCTATGGCTACACCTTC
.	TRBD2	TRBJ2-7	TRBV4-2	CASSQASGSGNYNEQYF	TGTGCCAGCAGCCAAGCTAGCGGGAGTGGGAATTACAATGAGCAGTACTTC
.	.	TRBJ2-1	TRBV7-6	CASSPRFSSYNEQFF	TGTGCCAGCAGTCCCCGTTTTAGCTCCTACAATGAGCAGTTCTTC
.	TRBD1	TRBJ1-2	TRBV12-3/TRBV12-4	CASSLQGDRKDGYTF	TGTGCCAGCAGTCTCCAGGGGGACAGGAAGGATGGCTACACCTTC
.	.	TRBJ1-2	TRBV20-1	CSASHRAYGYTF	TGCAGTGCTAGTCACAGGGCCTATGGCTACACCTTC
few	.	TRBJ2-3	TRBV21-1	CASWTLSTDTQYF	TGTGCCAGTTGGACGTTGAGCACAGATACGCAGTATTTT
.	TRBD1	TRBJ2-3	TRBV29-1	CSAETGTDTRYF	TGCAGCGCTGAGACGGGGACAGATACGCGGTATTTT
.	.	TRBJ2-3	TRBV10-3	CAISESGGGSGGTDTQYF	TGTGCCATCAGTGAGTCCGGAGGAGGGTCAGGGGGCACAGATACGCAGTATTTT
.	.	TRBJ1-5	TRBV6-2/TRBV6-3	CASSSLVEGNQPQHF	TGTGCCAGCAGTTCACTCGTGGAAGGTAATCAGCCCCAGCATTTT
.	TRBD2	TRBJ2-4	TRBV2	CASSEQRGKNIQYF	TGTGCCAGCAGTGAACAGCGGGGCAAAAACATTCAGTACTTC
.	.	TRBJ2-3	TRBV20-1	CSAGLSGRTDTQYF	TGCAGTGCGGGCTTGAGTGGTAGGACGGATACGCAGTATTTT
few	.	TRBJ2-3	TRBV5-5	CASSFQKLTGRADTQYF	TGTGCCAGCAGTTTCCAGAAACTGACAGGGAGGGCGGATACGCAGTATTTT
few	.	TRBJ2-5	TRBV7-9	CASSPPAARTQYF	TGTGCCAGCAGCCCCCCTGCCGCCAGGACCCAGTACTTC